This T cell receptor (beta chain) was captured by sequencing in a study of cytomegalovirus exposure and HLA in healthy donors. Study-wide background: As released early, the data held about 85 million unique TCRs from HLA-typed donors. Study conclusions and caveats: While the bulk of TCR sequences proved rare, some public TCRs turned up in many donors. About 87% or about 30% of the time was how often most TCR beta V segments were productive, according to an earlier analysis.

Comments on this clone: Its antigen remains unidentified.

Researchers ran the PCR with 60 Vbeta and 13 Jbeta primers. TCRdb's table, derived via immunoSEQ multiplex PCR, lists solely in-frame clones and lacks some. The data contain 100,000 to 150,000 clones, over 15% of them seen just once; the ten biggest clones take up about 3%. Trimming removed 8 bases from V and 6 bases from J, with 20 bases in between. Germline values: CDR1 KGHSH, CDR2 LQKENI. The CDR3 loop spans 14 amino acids. The sample was PBMCs. The chain employs TRBV18 and TRBJ2-7, with D tentatively TRBD2 (6 bases). The TCR was taken from a female donor in good health and CMV-seropositive. CDR3 in amino acids: CASRSRDPAGEQYF. CDR3 DNA sequence: TGTGCCAGCCGTTCCAGGGACCCAGCGGGCGAGCAGTACTTC.